What follows are 7 T cell receptor beta chains derived from one specimen sequenced in a study of OX40 agonist ivuxolimab in advanced cancers. Data came from immunoSEQ multiplex PCR; TCRdb stores just in-frame clones and leaves some out. The repertoire holds 10,000 to 15,000 clones, with about 83% as singletons. Sequencing used CD4+ or CD8+ T cells sorted from blood, obtained in a trial of the OX40 agonist ivuxolimab. The source of these receptors is an adult with an advanced solid tumor such as melanoma, head and neck, liver or kidney cancer.

The chain uses TRBV19 and TRBJ1-2; D is ambiguous. The V gene lost 4 bases and the J gene lost 5 bases, with 14 bases spanning the gap. From germline, CDR1 is LNHDA and CDR2 SQIVND (reference sequence). This CDR3 contains 14 residues. CDR3 amino acids: CASSTSAVGYGYTF. DNA of the CDR3: TGTGCCAGTAGTACCTCGGCCGTGGGATATGGCTACACCTTC. Complete variable domain (other parts from reference TRBV19 and TRBJ1-2): DGGITQSPKYLFRKEGQNVTLSCEQNLNHDAMYWYRQDPGQGLRLIYYSQIVNDFQKGDIAEGYSVSREKKESFPLTVTSAQKNPTAFYLCASSTSAVGYGYTFGSGTRLTVV.

The gene calls are TRBV5-4 and TRBJ2-1; TRBD2 matches at 11 bases. Trimming removed 6 bases from V and 9 bases from J; junction bases left unmatched: 8. Germline V CDR1 and CDR2: SGHNT, YYREEE (reference sequence). CDR3 length: 14 amino acids. In nucleotides, the CDR3 is TGTGCCAGCAACTTAAAGACTAGCGGGATTGAGCAGTTCTTC. This codes for CASNLKTSGIEQFF.

The chain carries TRBV5-1 and TRBJ1-5; TRBD1 might be the D (6 bases). CDR1 is SGHRS, CDR2 YFSETQ, per germline. V lost 2 bases and J 1 base, leaving 13 bases between the germline ends. This CDR3 comprises 16 residues. In DNA, the CDR3 is TGCGCCAGCAGCTTCGGGAAGGACAGAAGCAATCAGCCCCAGCATTTT. Its protein is CASSFGKDRSNQPQHF.

This sequence joins TRBV27 and TRBJ2-3; 8 bases fit TRBD1. J lost 2 bases, V lost 3 bases, and 1 base had no gene match. CDR1 and CDR2 from the germline V gene are MNHEY and SMNVEV (reference sequence). This CDR3 is built from 14 residues. The CDR3 spells CASSFRGLTDTQYF. The DNA of the CDR3 is TGTGCCAGCAGTTTCAGGGGGCTCACAGATACGCAGTATTTT.

The chain links TRBV9 to TRBJ2-3; D possibly matches TRBD1 or TRBD2 (5 bases each). CDR1 is SGDLS and CDR2 is YYNGEE in the germline V gene. The CDR3 loop spans 15 amino acids. Trimming cost V 0 bases and J 8 bases, with 16 bases left between them. In DNA form, the CDR3 reads TGTGCCAGCAGCGTAGGAGGGGCAGATCTGGCTACGCAGTATTTT. This translates into CASSVGGADLATQYF.

The chain links TRBV28 to TRBJ2-1; D call uncertain. Germline assignment: CDR1 MDHEN and CDR2 SYDVKM. V lost 4 bases and J lost 6, with 13 bases in between. This CDR3 spans 14 amino acids. The CDR3: CASSSSSPANEQFF. In nucleotides, the CDR3 is TGTGCCAGCAGTTCCTCGTCCCCTGCCAATGAGCAGTTCTTC. The complete variable domain, with remaining parts taken from reference TRBV28 and TRBJ2-1, reads DVKVTQSSRYLVKRTGEKVFLECVQDMDHENMFWYRQDPGLGLRLIYFSYDVKMKEKGDIPEGYSVSREKKERFSLILESASTNQTSMYLCASSSSSPANEQFFGPGTRLTVL.

The V call is TRBV6-5, the J call TRBJ2-1, with D maybe TRBD1 (5 bases). Germline V CDR1 and CDR2: MNHEY, SVGAGI. The V end lost 10 bases, the J end lost 5 bases, and 18 bases lay between the germline ends. CDR3 length: 14 amino acids. The CDR3 region is CATQWQGTHNEQFF. The CDR3 bases are TGTGCCACCCAGTGGCAGGGAACCCACAATGAGCAGTTCTTC.